This record covers a single TCR beta chain. Its antigen remains undetermined. At one end the junction does not follow the germline gene, possibly because of a read error. The data belong to a study of molecular identifiers for immune sequencing clone quantification (dated by TCRdb to between 2017 and 2018). General notes on the study: In a replicate experiment, RNA from roughly 20,000 or 100,000 naive CD8 T cells was split into five aliquots, four of which were sequenced. This methods study benchmarked molecular-identifier clustering-based TCR repertoire sequencing (MIDCIRS) and TCR RNA copy counting, using CD8 T cells to do so.

The study at large found these results: When barcode sub-clustering was omitted, TCR diversity was inflated by chimeric consensus sequences, with chimeras reaching as high as 47%. Spiked-in Jurkat TCR RNA (approximately 10 copies' worth), which is not part of the donor repertoire, was contained in the naive libraries. Highly expanded clone sizes could be underestimated because identical TCR molecules may share a barcode. Spiked-in Jurkat TCR RNA equal to a single cell's worth was reported to be detectable even within 1,100,000 naive CD8 T cells. In CMV-specific effector cells, over 99% of molecules were held by clones above 20 RNA copies, whereas under 1% of molecules were held by such clones in naive cells. Approximately 2.7 recovered TCR RNA copies per cell were obtained by modeling, versus 9 to 10 by digital PCR, implying a capture efficiency of 30% to 35%.

Libraries were constructed by PCR. The sequencer listed for this sample is NextSeq 500. Bulk TCR libraries were prepared as previously described, using TCR primers listed in Table S5. Total RNA was purified with the Qiagen AllPrep DNA/RNA kit. Reads from multiple sequencing runs of the same library were pooled before analysis. Regarding the original processing steps: Only reads with exact TCR constant sequence were kept, trimmed to 150 nt, and grouped by their 12-nt molecular barcodes. Within each barcode group, reads were sub-clustered at a 15% Levenshtein threshold, and quality-weighted consensus sequences were built per RNA molecule. Non-functional sequences were discarded, and so were lower-count sequences lying one edit away from another sequence. Based on a fit of two negative binomial distributions, barcode sub-clusters having less than 20% of the maximum read count were discarded. Starting from the raw public reads, TCRdb applied fastp trimming at Q25, assembled clones with MiXCR and retained in-frame beta chains. Each entry is one CDR3 protein sequence, shown with its most common DNA and genes. TCRdb, not the authors, supplied the V and J calls. The sample table contains a few hundred thousand distinct CDR3 sequences; only one count was recorded for 24% of them. The ten biggest clones cover about 0.74% of the sample.

The CDR3 starts with the cysteine, ends with the phenylalanine, and has 15 residues. The DNA shown is the 45-base CDR3, in frame from base 1. The germline V gene specifies SGHTA as CDR1 and FQGNSA as CDR2. Naive CD8 T cell libraries were made from 20,000 to 1,000,000 sorted cells using 10%, 30% or 50% of purified RNA. Naive CD8 T cells, defined as CD8+CD4-CCR7+CD45RA+, were FACS-sorted into RLT Plus buffer on a BD FACSAria II. To test detection sensitivity, Jurkat RNA equivalent to more than 9 TCR copies was spiked into samples of roughly 18,000-1,000,000 naive CD8 T cells. Enrichment of CD8 T cells was performed with RosetteSep CD8+ T Cell Enrichment Cocktail and Ficoll-Paque, after which ACK red cell lysis was carried out.

The sequenced material came from naive CD8+ T cells from blood, with Jurkat cell RNA spiked in. The cell subset or site tag for this specimen amounts to: FACS-sorted CD8+CD4-CCR7+CD45RA+ naive T cells. The TCR was taken from a human donor in good health. Some libraries in this study had Jurkat cell RNA spiked in. The chain is assembled from TRBV7-2 and TRBJ2-7; 7 bases in the junction line up with TRBD1. The CDR3 corresponds to CASSLGAGGSYERYF. The DNA sequence follows: TGTGCCAGCAGCTTAGGGGCAGGGGGTTCCTACGAGCGGTACTTC.